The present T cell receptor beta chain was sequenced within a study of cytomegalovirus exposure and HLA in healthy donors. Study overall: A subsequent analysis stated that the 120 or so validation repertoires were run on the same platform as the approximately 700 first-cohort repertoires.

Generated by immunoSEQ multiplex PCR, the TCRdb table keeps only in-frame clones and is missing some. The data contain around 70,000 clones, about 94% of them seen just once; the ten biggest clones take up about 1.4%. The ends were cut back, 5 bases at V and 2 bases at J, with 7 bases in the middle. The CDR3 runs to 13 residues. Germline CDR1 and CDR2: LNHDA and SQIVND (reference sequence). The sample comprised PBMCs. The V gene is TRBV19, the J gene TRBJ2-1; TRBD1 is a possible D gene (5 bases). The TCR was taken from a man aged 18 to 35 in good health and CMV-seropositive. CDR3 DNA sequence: TGTGCCAGTAGTTTGGACACCTACAATGAGCAGTTCTTC. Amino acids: CASSLDTYNEQFF.